This is a list of T cell receptor beta chains from one sample in a study of read filtering for tumor transcriptome and immune sequencing. Each CDR3 protein gets one entry after TCRdb re-called the reads with MiXCR. Of around 50,000 distinct CDR3 sequences listed, under 25% are singletons. The sequenced material came from a population of CD138-negative cells sorted from bone marrow. The source is a donor over 35 with multiple myeloma. CDR3s leave out the opening cysteine and the closing phenylalanine or tryptophan.

j_gene: TRBJ2-1
v_gene: TRBV24-1
CDR3aa: ATSDRTSGGLGDEQF

j_gene: TRBJ1-2
v_gene: TRBV4-2
CDR3aa: ASSQDFGQNYGYT

j_gene: TRBJ2-3
v_gene: TRBV4-1
CDR3aa: ASSQALGHDTQY

j_gene: TRBJ2-2
v_gene: TRBV13
CDR3aa: ASTVGMQGALSDTGELF

j_gene: TRBJ2-5
v_gene: TRBV7-9
CDR3aa: ASSLGVLGTSDKSPETQY

j_gene: TRBJ1-5
v_gene: TRBV20-1
CDR3aa: SAISGWGGNQPQH

j_gene: TRBJ2-7
v_gene: TRBV5-1
CDR3aa: ASSWGGAVSAEQY

j_gene: TRBJ1-5
v_gene: TRBV28
CDR3aa: ASSLLQPWGNQPQH

j_gene: TRBJ2-5
v_gene: TRBV29-1
CDR3aa: SAGQPQETQY

j_gene: TRBJ2-3
v_gene: TRBV6-2/TRBV6-3
CDR3aa: AVERGGTDTQY

j_gene: TRBJ2-3
v_gene: TRBV9
CDR3aa: ASSVRTSGNTDTQY

j_gene: TRBJ2-2
v_gene: TRBV5-1
CDR3aa: ASSLAQGGLGELF

j_gene: TRBJ2-3
v_gene: TRBV24-1
CDR3aa: ATSDPLQLAGADTQY

j_gene: TRBJ2-5
v_gene: TRBV7-9
CDR3aa: ASSFDRGETQY

j_gene: TRBJ1-5
v_gene: TRBV20-1
CDR3aa: SAPGGTRQPQH

j_gene: TRBJ2-3
v_gene: TRBV18
CDR3aa: ASSPGTGDTDTQY

j_gene: TRBJ1-1
v_gene: TRBV20-1
CDR3aa: SAPLGGDNTEAF

j_gene: TRBJ2-3
v_gene: TRBV6-1
CDR3aa: ASSTGWDTQY

j_gene: TRBJ1-2
v_gene: TRBV18
CDR3aa: ASSPPQGSYGYT

j_gene: TRBJ2-3
v_gene: TRBV2
CDR3aa: ASRGSWAQY

j_gene: TRBJ2-3
v_gene: TRBV7-3
CDR3aa: ASSYGLAGDTDTQY

j_gene: TRBJ2-2
v_gene: TRBV10-3
CDR3aa: ASRGTSGRGTGELF